This is a list of T cell receptor beta chains from one sample in a study of T-cell reconstitution after alpha-beta-depleted transplantation in children. MiXCR, run by TCRdb on the PCR reads, gives a single entry per CDR3 protein. The sample holds almost 500,000 distinct CDR3 sequences, over 9.5% seen once. The sample was PBMCs, taken before TCRalphabeta/CD19-depleted stem cell transplant. Receptor source: a child younger than 10 with inherited bone marrow failure, due to receive a stem cell transplant. CDR3s include the opening cysteine and the closing phenylalanine or tryptophan. D genes are given only for firm matches. Size is stated for part of the rows, as once, few or many counts, or as a class when the clone is expanded.

>-|TRBJ2-7|TRBV5-4|TRBD1
TGTGCCAGCAGCATCGACAGGGGTAACTACGAGCAGTACTTC
CASSIDRGNYEQYF
>few|TRBJ2-1|TRBV9|TRBD2
TGTGCCAGCAGCGCCCCCCGGGGGGTCCTCGGACTAGCGGACTACAATGAGCAGTTCTTC
CASSAPRGVLGLADYNEQFF
>many|TRBJ2-5|TRBV29-1|-
TGCAGCGTTGAAGACCCAATTTTGGGGCTGGACAAACAAGAGACCCAGTACTTC
CSVEDPILGLDKQETQYF
>many|TRBJ2-2|TRBV2|TRBD2
TGTGCCAGCAGCGACCGGACTAGCGGGAGGGGGACCGGGGAGCTGTTTTTT
CASSDRTSGRGTGELFF
>-|TRBJ2-1|TRBV7-2|-
TGTGCCAGCAGCTTAGTTTTCTCTAGCCCTTTCAATGAGCAGTTCTTC
CASSLVFSSPFNEQFF
>many|TRBJ2-2|TRBV7-2|TRBD2
TGTGCCAGCAGCTTAACTAGCGGGAGTGGCACCGGGGAGCTGTTTTTT
CASSLTSGSGTGELFF
>few|TRBJ2-3|TRBV5-1|TRBD2
TGCGCCAGCAGCTCTCTAGCGGGGGCCGCCACAGATACGCAGTATTTT
CASSSLAGAATDTQYF
>few|TRBJ2-2|TRBV29-1|TRBD1
TGCAGCGGTCGACGACAGGGTACCGGGGAGCTGTTTTTT
CSGRRQGTGELFF
>many|TRBJ2-1|TRBV3-1|-
TGTGCCAGCAGGAAGACAGCCGCCTCCTACAATGAGCAGTTCTTC
CASRKTAASYNEQFF
>-|TRBJ2-3|TRBV5-1|TRBD1
TGCGCCAGCAGCCTACAGGGGGACAGGGGCGCAGATACGCAGTATTTT
CASSLQGDRGADTQYF
>many|TRBJ1-4|TRBV12-3/TRBV12-4|-
TGTGCCAGCAGAACAGGGTTGACTAATGAAAAACTGTTTTTT
CASRTGLTNEKLFF
>many|TRBJ2-1|TRBV7-9|-
TGTGCCAGCAGCTTGGGTATGGCCGGGCAGTTCTTC
CASSLGMAGQFF
>many|TRBJ2-1|TRBV5-5|-
TGTGCCAGCAGCTTGGTTGGGGTGGGTGAGCAGTTCTTC
CASSLVGVGEQFF
>-|TRBJ2-6|TRBV19|-
TGTGCCAGTAGTAGTCAGCCTATCTCTGGGGCCAACGTCCTGACTTTC
CASSSQPISGANVLTF
>many|TRBJ2-2|TRBV20-1|TRBD2
TGCAGTGCCCGTAGCGGGAGACCCACCGGGGAGCTGTTTTTT
CSARSGRPTGELFF
>-|TRBJ2-1|TRBV7-2|TRBD2
TGTGCCAGCAGCCCTCTAGCGGGAGTTGTCAATGAGCAGTTCTTC
CASSPLAGVVNEQFF
>-|TRBJ2-5|TRBV20-1|TRBD2
TGCAGTGCTGCGGGACTAGCCTGGGGGACCCAGTACTTC
CSAAGLAWGTQYF
>-|TRBJ2-1|TRBV6-5|TRBD2
TGTGCCAGCAGTTACTCCCTAGCGGGAGTGGATGAGCAGTTCTTC
CASSYSLAGVDEQFF
>many|TRBJ2-1|TRBV12-3/TRBV12-4|TRBD1
TGTGCCAGCCTACAGGGGGCTTCCTACAATGAGCAGTTCTTC
CASLQGASYNEQFF
>few|TRBJ1-4|TRBV6-5|TRBD1
TGTGCCAGCAGTTACCAAGGGGGCGGTAATGAAAAACTGTTTTTT
CASSYQGGGNEKLFF
>many|TRBJ2-5|TRBV25-1|TRBD1
TGTGCCAGCAGTTACAATACAGGGGGCGCGGGGGAGACCCAGTACTTC
CASSYNTGGAGETQYF
>many|TRBJ2-7|TRBV29-1|-
TGCAGCGTTGGGTCCAGGGGCGCGTACGAGCAGTACTTC
CSVGSRGAYEQYF
>-|TRBJ2-1|TRBV27|TRBD2
TGTGCCAGCTCTCCGGGACTAGCGCTAATTAAGTTCTTC
CASSPGLALIKFF
>-|TRBJ1-2|TRBV28|-
TGTGCCAGCACAATAGGGCTGAACTATGGCTACACCTTC
CASTIGLNYGYTF
>-|TRBJ2-5|TRBV5-6|-
TGTGCCAGCAGCTTGGCGGGTAGGAGGTTTGAGACCCAGTACTTC
CASSLAGRRFETQYF
>-|TRBJ2-1|TRBV5-1|TRBD2
TGCGCCAGCAGCTTGCGGGGACTAGCGGGAGGAAATGAGCAGTTCTTC
CASSLRGLAGGNEQFF
>-|TRBJ2-3|TRBV4-3|TRBD2
TGCGCCAGCAGCCAAGATGGGCCAGCGGGAAGCACAGATACGCAGTATTTT
CASSQDGPAGSTDTQYF
>many|TRBJ2-4|TRBV12-3/TRBV12-4|-
TGTGCCAGCAGCCAGCTGGGGAGCATTCAGTACTTC
CASSQLGSIQYF
>many|TRBJ2-5|TRBV29-1|-
TGCAGCGTTGCACAGGGCCCAGAGACCCAGTACTTC
CSVAQGPETQYF
>many|TRBJ2-3|TRBV4-3|-
TGCGCCAGCAGCCACAGGGGATACACAGATACGCAGTATTTT
CASSHRGYTDTQYF
>many|TRBJ2-7|TRBV5-1|-
TGCGCCAGCCGCCCGAGACATAGGTACGAGCAGTACTTC
CASRPRHRYEQYF
>-|TRBJ2-7|TRBV5-1|TRBD1
TGCGCCAGCAGCTTCACAGGGGGCGACGAGCAGTACTTC
CASSFTGGDEQYF
>many|TRBJ1-5|TRBV5-5|-
TGTGCCAGCAGCTTGGTCGATTATAGCAATCAGCCCCAGCATTTT
CASSLVDYSNQPQHF
>many|TRBJ2-7|TRBV29-1|-
TGCAGCGTTTTCGACGGGGAGCAGTACTTC
CSVFDGEQYF
>many|TRBJ2-3|TRBV7-8|TRBD1
TGTGCCAGCAGCTTCGACGGGACAGGGACGATAGATACGCAGTATTTT
CASSFDGTGTIDTQYF
>many|TRBJ1-4|TRBV28|-
TGTGCCAGCAGTCCCCTAGGCCAGCGCAATAATGAAAAACTGTTTTTT
CASSPLGQRNNEKLFF
>many|TRBJ2-3|TRBV10-1|TRBD2
TGCGCCAGCCCAAGCAAGGGAGGGAGGCAGTATTTT
CASPSKGGRQYF
>many|TRBJ2-1|TRBV5-1|-
TGCTCCAGCAGCTCGTTGCGGGATGAGCAGTTCTTC
CSSSSLRDEQFF
>-|TRBJ1-4|TRBV7-2|-
TGTGCCAGCAGCTTAAGCAGGGGTCCCAATGAAAAACTGTTTTTT
CASSLSRGPNEKLFF
>few|TRBJ2-3|TRBV12-3/TRBV12-4|-
TGTGCCAGCAGTTTTACGGGGGCTAGCACAGATACGCAGTATTTT
CASSFTGASTDTQYF
>-|TRBJ1-5|TRBV28|TRBD1
TGTGCCAGCACCCATCCGAGACAGGGATATAATCAGCCCCAGCATTTT
CASTHPRQGYNQPQHF
>-|TRBJ2-1|TRBV19|TRBD1
TGTGCCAGTAGTATCGGGACAGGAGTTTTCAATGAGCAGTTCTTC
CASSIGTGVFNEQFF
>few|TRBJ2-1|TRBV5-6|TRBD2
TGTGCCAGCAGCCTTCGACTAGCGGGAGTATTGGAGCAGTTCTTC
CASSLRLAGVLEQFF
>few|TRBJ1-1|TRBV30|-
TGTGCCTGGGGTAGGCAGGGGCCGAACACTGAAGCTTTCTTT
CAWGRQGPNTEAFF
>many|TRBJ2-3|TRBV7-2|TRBD2
TGTGCCAGCAGCTTAGGGGCTAGCGGGCGGTCAGATACGCAGTATTTT
CASSLGASGRSDTQYF
>many|TRBJ2-3|TRBV4-2|-
TGTGCCAGCAGCCAGTTTAGTTATGGCACAGATACGCAGTATTTT
CASSQFSYGTDTQYF
>many|TRBJ2-2|TRBV4-2|-
TGTGCCAGCAGCCAAGATCTCGGGACCAGGGGCGGGGAGCTGTTTTTT
CASSQDLGTRGGELFF
>-|TRBJ2-3|TRBV24-1|-
TGTGCCACCAGTGATTTCGGTAGGGTAGGAGCAGATACGCAGTATTTT
CATSDFGRVGADTQYF
>many|TRBJ1-5|TRBV5-6|TRBD1
TGTGCCAGCAGCTTGGTCCCAGGGGGTCAGCCCCAGCATTTT
CASSLVPGGQPQHF
>few|TRBJ2-3|TRBV27|TRBD2
TGTGCCAGCAGTTTAGGGGCGGGAGGAACAGATACGCAGTATTTT
CASSLGAGGTDTQYF